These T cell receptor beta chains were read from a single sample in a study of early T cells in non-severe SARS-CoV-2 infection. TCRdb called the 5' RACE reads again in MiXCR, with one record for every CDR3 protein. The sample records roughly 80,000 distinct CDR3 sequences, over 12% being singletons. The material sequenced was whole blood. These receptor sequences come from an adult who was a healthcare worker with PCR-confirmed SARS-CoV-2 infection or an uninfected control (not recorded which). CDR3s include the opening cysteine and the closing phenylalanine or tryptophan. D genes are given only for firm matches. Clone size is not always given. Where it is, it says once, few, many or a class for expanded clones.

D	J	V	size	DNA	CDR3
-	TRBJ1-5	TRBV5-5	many	TGTGCCAGCAGCTTGGCGGATGAGCCGTATAGCAATCAGCCCCAGCATTTT	CASSLADEPYSNQPQHF
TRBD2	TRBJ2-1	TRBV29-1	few	TGCAGCGTTGAAGGCGGGAGCTCCTACAATGAGCAGTTCTTC	CSVEGGSSYNEQFF
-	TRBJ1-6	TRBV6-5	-	TGTGCCAGCAGTACCTCAGGGGTGAGGCGGAATTCACCCCTCCACTTT	CASSTSGVRRNSPLHF
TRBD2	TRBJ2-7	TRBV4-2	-	TGTGCCAGCAGCCAAGGGGGGGGATGGGAGAACCAGTACTTC	CASSQGGGWENQYF
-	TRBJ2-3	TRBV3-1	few	TGTGCCAGCAGCCAAGAACAAAATACGCAGTATTTT	CASSQEQNTQYF
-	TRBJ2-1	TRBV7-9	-	TGTGCCAGCAGCTTAGCAGGGTCGCACAATGAGCAGTTCTTC	CASSLAGSHNEQFF
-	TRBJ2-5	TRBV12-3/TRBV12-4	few	TGTGCCAGCAGTTTTCAGGCAGGGAAGGAGACCCAGTACTTC	CASSFQAGKETQYF
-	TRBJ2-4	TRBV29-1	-	TGCAGCGTCTTCACCGGGACCTCCAAAAACATTCAGTACTTC	CSVFTGTSKNIQYF
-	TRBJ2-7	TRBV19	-	TGTGCCAGAATCCACGAGCAGTACTTC	CARIHEQYF
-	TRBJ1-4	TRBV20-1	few	TGCAGTGCTGCGGTTGGGCCGACGCATAATGAAAAACTGTTTTTT	CSAAVGPTHNEKLFF
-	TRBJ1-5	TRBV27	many	TGTGCCAGCAGTTTAGGGGCGGGATATAGCAATCAGCCCCAGCATTTT	CASSLGAGYSNQPQHF
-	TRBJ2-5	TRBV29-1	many	TGCAGCGTTTTGCCACCCCTACAAGAGACCCAGTACTTC	CSVLPPLQETQYF
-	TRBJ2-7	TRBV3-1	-	TGTGCCAGCAGCCTCCATCACGAGCAGTACTTC	CASSLHHEQYF
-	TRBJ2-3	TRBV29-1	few	TGCAGCGTCGGGGATTATACGCAGTATTTT	CSVGDYTQYF
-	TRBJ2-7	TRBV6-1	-	TGTGCCAGCAGTCACCCGGCGGGAACCTACGAGCAGTACTTC	CASSHPAGTYEQYF
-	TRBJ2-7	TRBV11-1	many	TGTGCCAGCAGCTTTACGGTAGGGGGGAAATCGTACGAGCAGTACTTC	CASSFTVGGKSYEQYF
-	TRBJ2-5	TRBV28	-	TGTGCCAGCCAGCTAGGGGTAGTAGAGACCCAGTACTTC	CASQLGVVETQYF
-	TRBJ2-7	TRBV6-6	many	TGTGCCAGCAGTTACTCGGAACGGAAGGGGTACGAGCAGTACTTC	CASSYSERKGYEQYF
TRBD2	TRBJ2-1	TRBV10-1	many	TGCGCCAGCAGTCAACTAGCGGGAGGTCGCAATGAGCAGTTCTTC	CASSQLAGGRNEQFF
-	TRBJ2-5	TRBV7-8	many	TGTGCCAGCAGCCTCCTCCTTGAGACCCAGTACTTC	CASSLLLETQYF
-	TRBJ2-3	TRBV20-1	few	TGCAGTGCTAGTCAAGATACGCAGTATTTT	CSASQDTQYF
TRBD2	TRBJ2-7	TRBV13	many	TGTGCCAGCAGCTCCTGGACTAGAGCCGACGAGCAGTACTTC	CASSSWTRADEQYF
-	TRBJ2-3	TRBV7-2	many	TGTGCCAGCAGCGGGAGTTCGACTCTCTACACAGATACGCAGTATTTT	CASSGSSTLYTDTQYF